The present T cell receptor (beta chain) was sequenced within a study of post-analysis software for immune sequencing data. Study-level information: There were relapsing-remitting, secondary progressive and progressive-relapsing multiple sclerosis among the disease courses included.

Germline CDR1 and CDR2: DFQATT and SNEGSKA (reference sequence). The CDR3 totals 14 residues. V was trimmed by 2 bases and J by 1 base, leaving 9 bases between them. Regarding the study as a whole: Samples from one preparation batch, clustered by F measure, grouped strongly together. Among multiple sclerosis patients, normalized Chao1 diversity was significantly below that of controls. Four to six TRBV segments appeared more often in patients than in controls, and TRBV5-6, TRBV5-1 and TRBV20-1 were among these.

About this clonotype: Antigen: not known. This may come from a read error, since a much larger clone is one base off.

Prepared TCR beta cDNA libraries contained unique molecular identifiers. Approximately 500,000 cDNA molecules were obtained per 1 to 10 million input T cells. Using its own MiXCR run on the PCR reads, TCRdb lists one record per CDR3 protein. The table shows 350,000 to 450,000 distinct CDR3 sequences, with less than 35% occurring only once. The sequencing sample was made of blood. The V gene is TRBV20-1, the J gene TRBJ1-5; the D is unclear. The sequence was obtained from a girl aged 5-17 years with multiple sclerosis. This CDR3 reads CSARRGESNQPQHF. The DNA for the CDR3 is TGCAGTGCTAGACGCGGAGAGAGCAATCAGCCCCAGCATTTT.